The 26 T cell receptor beta chains reported below all come from one sample, sequenced in a study of neurological immune-mediated disorders. Time point here: longitudinal time-point 2. TCRdb called the 5' RACE reads again in MiXCR, with one record for every CDR3 protein. The table includes roughly 45,000 distinct CDR3 sequences, around 14% detected once. The source material was PBMCs. These receptors all stem from a male donor with HTLV-1-associated myelopathy (HAM/TSP).

This chain links TRBV5-1 with TRBJ2-7; TRBD1 agrees at 7 bases. Trimming took 0 bases from V and 3 from J; bases not matched to a gene: 3. Looked up from germline, CDR1 is SGHRS and CDR2 is YFSETQ. The CDR3 sequence is 14 residues long. The CDR3 nucleotides read TGCGCCAGCAGCTTGGAGGGGACAGTCTACGAGCAGTACTTC. It encodes CASSLEGTVYEQYF.

This clonotype came up many times. This chain joins TRBV18 and TRBJ1-2; D possibly corresponds to TRBD1 (5 bases). V lost 2 bases to trimming and J lost 4 bases, with 11 bases between them. CDR3 length: 14 residues. In germline, CDR1 is KGHSH, CDR2 LQKENI. CDR3 nucleotides: TGTGCCAGCTCACCAAAGGAGGGGCTCTATGGCTACACCTTC. It yields the protein CASSPKEGLYGYTF.

This clonotype appeared many times. This chain uses TRBV11-3 with TRBJ2-3; 7 bases line up with TRBD1. The CDR3 contains 16 residues. V was clipped by 7 bases and J by 1 base; unmatched bases: 11. The germline gives CDR1 SGHNT, CDR2 YENEEA. CDR3 nucleotide sequence: TGTGCCAGCACCCGGACAGGCGGGTCGGGCACAGATACGCAGTATTTT. Protein: CASTRTGGSGTDTQYF.

This clonotype was observed at least ten times. The V call is TRBV10-3, the J call TRBJ2-3; 9 nucleotides align to TRBD1. Germline assignment: CDR1 ENHRY and CDR2 SYGVKD. V shed 10 bases, J shed 4 bases, and the junction held 15 bases outside the gene matches. This CDR3 contains 16 residues. The DNA of the CDR3 is TGTGCCACCGGAGGTGGGGACAGGGCTGGGGCAGATACGCAGTATTTT. As protein: CATGGGDRAGADTQYF.

The rearrangement joins TRBV20-1 to TRBJ2-5; D is possibly TRBD1 or TRBD2 (5 bases each). Germline V gene sequence: CDR1 DFQATT, CDR2 SNEGSKA (reference sequence). CDR3 length: 12 residues. The ends were cut back, 1 base at V and 5 bases at J, with 8 bases in the middle. This chain's CDR3 is CSARGDAETQYF. DNA of the CDR3: TGCAGTGCTAGAGGGGACGCCGAGACCCAGTACTTC.

Many counts were recorded for this clonotype. This sequence joins TRBV27 and TRBJ2-5; 16 positions agree with TRBD2. The CDR3 has 19 residues. The trim removed 0 bases at V and 6 bases at J, leaving 10 bases unmatched. Per germline, CDR1 MNHEY and CDR2 SMNVEV (reference sequence). The CDR3 DNA sequence: TGTGCCAGCAGTTTATCCGGGACTAGCGGGGGGGTTACGTCCAAGACCCAGTACTTC. It translates to CASSLSGTSGGVTSKTQYF.

This clonotype has at least ten counts. The chain has TRBV5-1 and TRBJ2-1; D is perhaps TRBD2 (6 bases). Trimming shortened V by 4 bases and J by 4 bases, and 18 bases separated the two germline ends. CDR1 is SGHRS and CDR2 is YFSETQ in the germline V gene. The CDR3 is 16 residues long. CDR3 protein: CASSPLGGRGYNEQFF. In DNA, the CDR3 is TGCGCCAGCAGCCCCTTAGGTGGGCGGGGATACAATGAGCAGTTCTTC.

This clonotype has a count of ten or more. This chain joins TRBV20-1 and TRBJ1-1; the D is unclear. This CDR3 is built from 10 residues. V lost 4 bases and J lost 0, with 0 bases in between. Germline V lookup: CDR1 DFQATT, CDR2 SNEGSKA (reference sequence). CDR3 residues: CSAMNTEAFF. The CDR3 DNA sequence: TGCAGTGCTATGAACACTGAAGCTTTCTTT.

The V and J genes are TRBV19 and TRBJ1-1; D is ambiguous. Per the germline V gene, CDR1 is LNHDA and CDR2 is SQIVND (reference sequence). The CDR3 consists of 15 residues. Trimming took off 5 bases at V and 1 base at J, with 14 bases between the two ends. The CDR3 region is CASSAPVRQNTEAFF. The CDR3 bases are TGTGCCAGTAGTGCCCCGGTGAGGCAGAACACTGAAGCTTTCTTT. Full variable domain (outside the CDR3, taken from reference TRBV19 and TRBJ1-1): DGGITQSPKYLFRKEGQNVTLSCEQNLNHDAMYWYRQDPGQGLRLIYYSQIVNDFQKGDIAEGYSVSREKKESFPLTVTSAQKNPTAFYLCASSAPVRQNTEAFFGQGTRLTVV.

This clonotype was recorded at least ten times. The chain couples TRBV20-1 to TRBJ1-6; the D is unclear. V dropped 0 bases and J dropped 11 bases, with 8 bases sitting between them. Germline V gene lookup returns CDR1 DFQATT and CDR2 SNEGSKA (reference sequence). The CDR3 covers 12 residues. The CDR3 region has the DNA TGCAGTGCTAGAGATAACGGGCCACCCCTCCACTTT. It translates to CSARDNGPPLHF.

This clonotype was seen at least ten times. V is TRBV5-1 and J is TRBJ1-1; the D gene is possibly TRBD1 (6 bases). The length of the CDR3 is 14 residues. CDR1 SGHRS and CDR2 YFSETQ come from the germline V gene. Trimming took 2 bases from V and 1 from J, leaving 9 bases between them. CDR3 DNA: TGCGCCAGCAGCTTTCAGGGGCGGAACACTGAAGCTTTCTTT. It yields the protein CASSFQGRNTEAFF.

In its sample, this clonotype was seen many times. The J gene is TRBJ2-2, the V gene TRBV5-1; TRBD1 aligns across 8 bases. Germline CDR1 SGHRS, CDR2 YFSETQ. J lost 3 bases, V lost 2 bases, and 6 bases had no gene match. The CDR3 sequence is 16 residues long. CDR3 loop: CASSLTGGRYTGELFF. CDR3 DNA sequence: TGCGCCAGCAGCTTAACAGGGGGTCGGTACACCGGGGAGCTGTTTTTT.

This clonotype has a count of ten or more. The CDR3 here is CASRSNPGLAARQTQYF. CDR3 coding DNA: TGCGCCAGCCGTTCTAACCCGGGACTAGCGGCTAGACAGACCCAGTACTTC. The chain couples TRBV5-1 to TRBJ2-5, with 11 bases identical to TRBD2. The CDR3 covers 17 residues. The germline CDR1 and CDR2 sequences are SGHRS and YFSETQ. Trimming cost V 7 bases and J 6 bases; bases outside gene matches: 17. Full variable domain (rest looked up from reference TRBV5-1 and TRBJ2-5): KAGVTQTPRYLIKTRGQQVTLSCSPISGHRSVSWYQQTPGQGLQFLFEYFSETQRNKGNFPGRFSGRQFSNSRSEMNVSTLELGDSALYLCASRSNPGLAARQTQYFGPGTRLLVL.

The gene calls are TRBV7-6 and TRBJ2-3; 11 bases are a match to TRBD2. The CDR3 is 16 amino acids. The germline gives CDR1 SGHVS, CDR2 FNYEAQ. J gave up 5 bases and V 4 bases, and 8 bases lay outside the gene matches. The CDR3 sequence is CASSYTGTSGLDTQYF. CDR3 DNA: TGTGCCAGCAGCTATACCGGGACTAGCGGTTTAGATACGCAGTATTTT.

This clonotype was seen repeatedly, ten times or more. This rearrangement joins TRBV4-2 to TRBJ1-2; D is perhaps TRBD1 (5 bases). The V end lost 2 bases, the J end lost 6 bases, and 7 bases lay between the germline ends. CDR3 length equals 12 residues. Germline CDR1 reads LGHNA; CDR2 reads YNFKEQ. This chain's CDR3 is CASSQNRNGYTF. In DNA form, the CDR3 reads TGTGCCAGCAGCCAAAACAGGAATGGCTACACCTTC.

This clonotype is classed as medium-sized. This chain uses TRBV7-9 with TRBJ2-7; 9 positions agree with TRBD1. The trim removed 6 bases at V and 1 base at J, leaving 7 bases unmatched. The length of the CDR3 is 15 residues. CDR1 SEHNR and CDR2 FQNEAQ come from the germline V gene (reference sequence). CDR3 loop: CASRAGTGTSYEQYF. CDR3 nucleotides: TGTGCCAGCAGGGCTGGGACAGGGACGTCCTACGAGCAGTACTTC.

This clonotype was seen many times. This chain uses TRBV27 with TRBJ1-6; D possibly corresponds to TRBD1 (5 bases). Looked up from germline, CDR1 is MNHEY and CDR2 is SMNVEV (reference sequence). CDR3 length: 12 amino acids. Trimming took 6 bases from V and 9 from J, leaving 9 bases between them. For the CDR3, the DNA is TGTGCCAGCAGCCGGGGGAGTTCACCCCTCCACTTT. Translation gives CASSRGSSPLHF.

This clonotype occurred a few times. The chain joins TRBV20-1 to TRBJ2-2; TRBD1 might be the D (6 bases). Germline V gene data show CDR1 as DFQATT and CDR2 as SNEGSKA (reference sequence). CDR3 length equals 14 residues. Trimming removed 1 base at V and 5 bases at J, with 11 bases between. The CDR3: CSARALQGTGELFF. The DNA of the CDR3 is TGCAGTGCTAGAGCCCTACAGGGAACCGGGGAGCTGTTTTTT.

This clonotype has a count of ten or more. The genes are TRBV6-5 and TRBJ2-2; TRBD2 aligns across 9 bases. The CDR3 runs to 16 residues. Germline V gene data show CDR1 as MNHEY and CDR2 as SVGAGI. Trimming removed 4 bases from V and 7 bases from J; junction bases left unmatched: 10. The CDR3: CASSFGRGGPGGELFF. For the CDR3, the DNA is TGTGCCAGCAGTTTTGGGCGGGGGGGCCCTGGCGGGGAGCTGTTTTTT.

The CDR3 sequence: CASSQRQGIGNEQYF. In DNA form, the CDR3 reads TGTGCCAGCAGCCAACGACAGGGGATCGGGAACGAGCAGTACTTC. The chain carries TRBV14 and TRBJ2-7; 8 bases agree with TRBD1. This CDR3 region has 15 residues. The V gene end was trimmed by 2 bases and the J gene end by 5 bases; junction bases not matched to a gene: 8. Germline V gene data show CDR1 as SGHDN and CDR2 as FVKESK.

This clonotype was counted ten times or more. The genes are TRBV5-1 and TRBJ1-1; 10 nucleotides align to TRBD1. Per the germline V gene, CDR1 is SGHRS and CDR2 is YFSETQ. CDR3 length: 16 residues. The ends lost 0 bases at V and 2 bases at J; junction bases unmatched: 4. The CDR3 DNA reads as TGCGCCAGCAGCTTGGGGGACAGGGGCGAAAACACTGAAGCTTTCTTT. Translated: CASSLGDRGENTEAFF.

This clonotype was counted many times. The chain is built from TRBV6-2 or TRBV6-3 and TRBJ1-1, with unresolved D. Germline CDR1 reads MNHEY; CDR2 reads SVGEGT. V lost 4 bases, J lost 5 bases, and 11 bases lay in between. The length of the CDR3 is 13 residues. The CDR3 loop is CASSFGFSTEAFF. The CDR3 DNA is TGTGCCAGCAGTTTTGGGTTTAGTACTGAAGCTTTCTTT.

Many counts were recorded for this clonotype. V gene TRBV20-1 combines with J gene TRBJ2-3, with no clear D. CDR3 length equals 10 residues. Per germline, CDR1 DFQATT and CDR2 SNEGSKA (reference sequence). The ends were cut back, 3 bases at V and 5 bases at J, with 3 bases in the middle. As DNA, the CDR3 is TGCAGTGCTAGTGAAGATACGCAGTATTTT. Translation gives CSASEDTQYF.

This clonotype was picked up many times. The V call is TRBV11-2, the J call TRBJ2-2, with 8 bases fitting TRBD2. CDR3 size: 16 residues. The ends lost 2 bases at V and 6 bases at J; junction bases unmatched: 8. Germline V gene lookup returns CDR1 SGHAT and CDR2 FQNNGV. The CDR3 nucleotides read TGTGCCAGCAGCTTATCGAGCGGGGGATTCCCCGGGGAGCTGTTTTTT. Translated: CASSLSSGGFPGELFF.

There are many counts of this clonotype. The chain employs TRBV28 and TRBJ1-1, with 7 positions matching TRBD1. Losses at the gene ends were 5 bases for V and 3 bases for J; bases not matched to a gene: 9. CDR1 is MDHEN and CDR2 is SYDVKM in the germline V gene. The CDR3 loop spans 15 amino acids. The CDR3 region has the DNA TGTGCCAGCAGTGACCTTCGGGGGACAGACACTGAAGCTTTCTTT. This gives the protein CASSDLRGTDTEAFF.

This clonotype was seen repeatedly, ten times or more. This chain joins TRBV29-1 and TRBJ1-1; D possibly corresponds to TRBD1 (6 bases). The germline CDR1 and CDR2 sequences are SQVTM and ANQGSEA. Trimming removed 3 bases from V and 7 bases from J, with 15 bases in between. The CDR3 covers 13 residues. CDR3 nucleotides: TGCAGCGTTGATGGACAGACGGTCCGTGAAGCTTTCTTT. Amino acid sequence: CSVDGQTVREAFF.